These T cell receptor beta chains were read from a single sample in a study of blood T cells in healthy people across ages. TCRdb redid the calling of the 5' RACE reads with MiXCR, one entry per CDR3 protein. The sample has just over 800,000 distinct CDR3 sequences, roughly 60% seen once; the top ten hold roughly 26%. Material for sequencing was blood. Receptor source: a man aged 25-45 years in good health. CDR3s leave out the opening cysteine and the closing phenylalanine or tryptophan. Fields, in order: V gene, J gene, D gene, CDR3 protein. D genes are given only for firm matches.

v_gene: TRBV20-1; j_gene: TRBJ1-5; d_gene: .; CDR3aa: SASALVPRGNQPQH
v_gene: TRBV20-1; j_gene: TRBJ2-3; d_gene: .; CDR3aa: TVYKTDTDTQY
v_gene: TRBV7-9; j_gene: TRBJ1-5; d_gene: .; CDR3aa: ASRSPGQPQH
v_gene: TRBV27; j_gene: TRBJ2-1; d_gene: TRBD1; CDR3aa: ASRRGQINEQF
v_gene: TRBV29-1; j_gene: TRBJ2-7; d_gene: TRBD1; CDR3aa: SVHKTGSREQY
v_gene: TRBV14; j_gene: TRBJ2-1; d_gene: TRBD2; CDR3aa: ASSQYYSGGTNNEQF
v_gene: TRBV20-1; j_gene: TRBJ2-2; d_gene: TRBD2; CDR3aa: SAEGLADTGELF
v_gene: TRBV6-5; j_gene: TRBJ1-1; d_gene: TRBD1; CDR3aa: ASSYGAGGANTEAF
v_gene: TRBV5-1; j_gene: TRBJ2-1; d_gene: TRBD2; CDR3aa: ASSAGTSGESYNEQF
v_gene: TRBV29-1; j_gene: TRBJ1-6; d_gene: .; CDR3aa: SVGSYNSPLH
v_gene: TRBV20-1; j_gene: TRBJ2-1; d_gene: .; CDR3aa: SVAGTRPDNEQF